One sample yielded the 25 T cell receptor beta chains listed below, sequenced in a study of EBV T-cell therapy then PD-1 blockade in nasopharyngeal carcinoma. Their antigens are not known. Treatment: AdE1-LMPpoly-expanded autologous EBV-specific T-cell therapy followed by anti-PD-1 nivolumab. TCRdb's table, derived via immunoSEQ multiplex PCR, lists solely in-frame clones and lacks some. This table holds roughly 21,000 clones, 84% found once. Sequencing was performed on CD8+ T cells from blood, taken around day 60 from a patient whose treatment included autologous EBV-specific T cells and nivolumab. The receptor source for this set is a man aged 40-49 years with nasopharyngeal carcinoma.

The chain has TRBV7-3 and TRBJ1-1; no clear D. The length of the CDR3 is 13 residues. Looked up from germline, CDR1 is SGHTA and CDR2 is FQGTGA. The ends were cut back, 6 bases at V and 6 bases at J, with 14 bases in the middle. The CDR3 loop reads CASRVTRSAEAFF. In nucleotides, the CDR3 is TGTGCCAGCAGAGTCACCAGGAGCGCTGAAGCTTTCTTT.

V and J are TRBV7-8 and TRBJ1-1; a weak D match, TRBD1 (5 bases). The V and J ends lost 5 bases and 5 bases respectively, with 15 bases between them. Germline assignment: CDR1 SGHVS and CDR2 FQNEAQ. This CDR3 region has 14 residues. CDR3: CASSLIPGGTEAFF. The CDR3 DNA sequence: TGTGCCAGCAGCCTAATACCGGGGGGAACTGAAGCTTTCTTT. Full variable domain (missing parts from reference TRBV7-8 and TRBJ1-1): GAGVSQSPRYKVAKRGQDVALRCDPISGHVSLFWYQQALGQGPEFLTYFQNEAQLDKSGLPSDRFFAERPEGSVSTLKIQRTQQEDSAVYLCASSLIPGGTEAFFGQGTRLTVV.

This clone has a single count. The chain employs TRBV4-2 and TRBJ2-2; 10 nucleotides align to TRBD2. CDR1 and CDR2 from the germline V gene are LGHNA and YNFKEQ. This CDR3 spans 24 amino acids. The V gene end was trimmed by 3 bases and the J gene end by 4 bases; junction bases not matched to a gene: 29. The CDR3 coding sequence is TGTGCCAGCAGCCACCCCATCCTAGAACCCCAGCGGGGGGGCCCACCCCTGGGCACCGGGGAGCTGTTTTTT. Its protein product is CASSHPILEPQRGGPPLGTGELFF.

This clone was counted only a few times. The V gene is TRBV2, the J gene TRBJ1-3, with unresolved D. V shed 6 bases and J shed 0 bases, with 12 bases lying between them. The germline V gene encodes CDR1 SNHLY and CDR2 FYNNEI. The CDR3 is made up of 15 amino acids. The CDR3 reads CASSSQAGSGNTIYF. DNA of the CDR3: TGTGCCAGCAGCTCCCAGGCCGGCTCTGGAAACACCATATATTTT.

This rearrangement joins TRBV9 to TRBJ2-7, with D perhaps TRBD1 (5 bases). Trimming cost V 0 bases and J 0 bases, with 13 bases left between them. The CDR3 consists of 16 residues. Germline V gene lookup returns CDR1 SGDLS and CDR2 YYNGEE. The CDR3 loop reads CASSVDGARSSYEQYF. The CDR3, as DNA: TGTGCCAGCAGCGTAGATGGGGCACGTAGCTCCTACGAGCAGTACTTC.

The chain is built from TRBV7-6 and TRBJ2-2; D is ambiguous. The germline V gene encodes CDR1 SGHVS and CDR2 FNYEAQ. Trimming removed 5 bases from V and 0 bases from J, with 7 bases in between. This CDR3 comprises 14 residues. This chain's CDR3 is CASSDTANTGELFF. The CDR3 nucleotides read TGTGCCAGCAGCGACACAGCGAACACCGGGGAGCTGTTTTTT.

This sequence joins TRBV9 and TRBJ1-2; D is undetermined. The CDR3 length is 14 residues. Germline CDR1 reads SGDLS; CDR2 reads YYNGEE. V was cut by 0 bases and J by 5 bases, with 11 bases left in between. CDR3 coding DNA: TGTGCCAGCAGCGTAGGGGGTTTGGGGTATGGCTACACCTTC. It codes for CASSVGGLGYGYTF.

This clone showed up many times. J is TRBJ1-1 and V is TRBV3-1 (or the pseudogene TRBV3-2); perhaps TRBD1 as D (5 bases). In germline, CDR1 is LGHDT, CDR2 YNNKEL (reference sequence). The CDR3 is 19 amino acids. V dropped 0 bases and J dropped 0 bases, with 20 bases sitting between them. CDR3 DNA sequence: TGTGCCAGCAGCCAAGATCTCAAGGAGACAGCCCCTATGAACACTGAAGCTTTCTTT. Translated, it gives CASSQDLKETAPMNTEAFF.

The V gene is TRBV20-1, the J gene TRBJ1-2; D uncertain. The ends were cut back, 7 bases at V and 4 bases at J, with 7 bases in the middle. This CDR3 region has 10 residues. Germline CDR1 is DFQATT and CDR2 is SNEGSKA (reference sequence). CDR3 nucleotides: TGCAGTGTTATTTTCTATGGCTACACCTTC. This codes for CSVIFYGYTF.

The CDR3 coding sequence is TGTGCCAGCAGCCCCCTAGCCGGCTACCCAGATACGCAGTATTTT. Amino acids: CASSPLAGYPDTQYF. J is TRBJ2-3 and V is TRBV7-2; maybe TRBD2 (5 bases). The ends were cut back, 5 bases at V and 4 bases at J, with 16 bases in the middle. Germline loops: CDR1 SGHTA, CDR2 FQGNSA. CDR3 length: 15 amino acids.

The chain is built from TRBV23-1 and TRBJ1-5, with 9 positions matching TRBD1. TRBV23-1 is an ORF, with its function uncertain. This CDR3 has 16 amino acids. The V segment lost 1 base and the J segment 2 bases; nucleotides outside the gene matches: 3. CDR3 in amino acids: CASSQLRDRGNQPQHF. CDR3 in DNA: TGCGCCAGCAGTCAATTACGGGACAGGGGCAATCAGCCCCAGCATTTT.

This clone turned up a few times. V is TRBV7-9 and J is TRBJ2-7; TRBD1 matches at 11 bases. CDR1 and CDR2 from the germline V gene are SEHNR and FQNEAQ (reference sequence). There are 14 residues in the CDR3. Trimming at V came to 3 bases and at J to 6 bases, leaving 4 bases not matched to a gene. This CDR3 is CASSFRTGGSEQYF. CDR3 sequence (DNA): TGTGCCAGCAGCTTTCGGACAGGGGGCTCCGAGCAGTACTTC.

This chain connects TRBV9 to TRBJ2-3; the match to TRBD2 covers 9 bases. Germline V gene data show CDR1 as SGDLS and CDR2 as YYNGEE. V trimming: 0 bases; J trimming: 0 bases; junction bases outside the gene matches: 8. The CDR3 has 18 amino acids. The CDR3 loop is CASSVAVAGASSTDTQYF. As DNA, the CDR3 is TGTGCCAGCAGCGTAGCGGTAGCGGGGGCCTCTAGCACAGATACGCAGTATTTT.

The CDR3 nucleotides are TGCGCCAGCAGCCCCCTTTACCGGGGAGAGGCCAAAAACATTCAGTACTTC. This encodes CASSPLYRGEAKNIQYF. This sequence joins TRBV4-3 and TRBJ2-4; D perhaps matches TRBD2 (5 bases). V was trimmed by 4 bases and J by 1 base, leaving 17 bases between them. The V gene's germline CDR1 is LGHNA and CDR2 YSLEER. The CDR3 is 17 amino acids.

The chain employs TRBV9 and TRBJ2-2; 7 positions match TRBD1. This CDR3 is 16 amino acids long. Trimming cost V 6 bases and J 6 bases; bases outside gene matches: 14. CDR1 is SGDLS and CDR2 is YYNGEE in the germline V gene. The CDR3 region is CASTRSDRASAGELFF. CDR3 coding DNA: TGTGCCAGCACCCGTAGTGACAGGGCGAGCGCCGGGGAGCTGTTTTTT.

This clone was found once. The CDR3 sequence: CASSPDGPLDEQYF. The DNA of the CDR3 is TGCGCCAGCAGCCCGGACGGCCCCCTTGACGAGCAGTACTTC. The chain links TRBV4-3 to TRBJ2-7, with unresolved D. V was cut by 4 bases and J by 5 bases, with 15 bases left in between. Germline V gene sequence: CDR1 LGHNA, CDR2 YSLEER. The CDR3 extends over 14 amino acids.

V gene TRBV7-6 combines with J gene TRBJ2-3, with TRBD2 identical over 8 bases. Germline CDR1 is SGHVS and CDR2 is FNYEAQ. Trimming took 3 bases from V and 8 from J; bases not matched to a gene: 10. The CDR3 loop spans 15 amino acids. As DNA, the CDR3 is TGTGCCAGCAGCTTTAATAGCGGGGTGGGGACTACGCAGTATTTT. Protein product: CASSFNSGVGTTQYF.

The CDR3 spells CASSQPGQDNEKLFF. The CDR3 DNA sequence: TGTGCCAGCAGCCAGCCGGGACAGGATAATGAAAAACTGTTTTTT. V and J are TRBV3-1 (or the pseudogene TRBV3-2) and TRBJ1-4; 8 nucleotides line up with TRBD1. J was trimmed by 4 bases and V by 3 bases; bases with no gene match: 4. The CDR3 consists of 15 residues. Germline CDR1 reads LGHDT; CDR2 reads YNNKEL (reference sequence).

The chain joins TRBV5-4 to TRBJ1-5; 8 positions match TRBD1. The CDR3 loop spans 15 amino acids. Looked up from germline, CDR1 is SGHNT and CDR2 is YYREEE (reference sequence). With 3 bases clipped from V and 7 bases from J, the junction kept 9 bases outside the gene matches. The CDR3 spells CASSSQGARDQPQHF. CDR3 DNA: TGTGCCAGCAGCTCCCAGGGGGCAAGGGACCAGCCCCAGCATTTT.

CDR3 bases: TGTGCCATCAGTGGTATAGGTCGGACTAGCGGGGCGAACCAAGAGACCCAGTACTTC. This encodes CAISGIGRTSGANQETQYF. J is TRBJ2-5 and V is TRBV10-3, with TRBD2 matching over 12 bases. Unmatched junction bases numbered 12, after V lost 4 bases and J lost 0 bases. Germline CDR1 reads ENHRY; CDR2 reads SYGVKD. The CDR3 is 19 amino acids.

The CDR3 nucleotides are TGTGCCAGCAGTGTCGACGACAGGGGGCTAATGGGCTACACCTTC. It encodes CASSVDDRGLMGYTF. This chain links TRBV6-4 with TRBJ1-2; 10 bases fit TRBD1. The CDR3 is 15 residues long. Germline V lookup: CDR1 MRHNA, CDR2 SNTAGT. The trim removed 4 bases at V and 8 bases at J, leaving 10 bases unmatched.

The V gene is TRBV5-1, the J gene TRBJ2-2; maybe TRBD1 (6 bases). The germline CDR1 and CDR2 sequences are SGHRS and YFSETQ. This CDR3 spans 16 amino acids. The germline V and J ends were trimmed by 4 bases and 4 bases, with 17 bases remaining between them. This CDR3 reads CASSLRWGLGTGELFF. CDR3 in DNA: TGCGCCAGCAGCCTCCGCTGGGGGCTTGGCACCGGGGAGCTGTTTTTT.

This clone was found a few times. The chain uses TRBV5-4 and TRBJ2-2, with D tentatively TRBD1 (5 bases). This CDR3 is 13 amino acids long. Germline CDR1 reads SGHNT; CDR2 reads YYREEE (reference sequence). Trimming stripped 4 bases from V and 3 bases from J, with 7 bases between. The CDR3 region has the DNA TGTGCCAGCAGCCCGACAGACACCGGGGAGCTGTTTTTT. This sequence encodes CASSPTDTGELFF.

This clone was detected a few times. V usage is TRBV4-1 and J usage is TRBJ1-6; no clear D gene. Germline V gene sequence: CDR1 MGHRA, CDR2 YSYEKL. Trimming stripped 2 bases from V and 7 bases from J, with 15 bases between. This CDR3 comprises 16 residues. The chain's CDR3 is CASSQRAPLLNSPLHF. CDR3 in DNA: TGCGCCAGCAGCCAAAGGGCCCCTTTACTAAATTCACCCCTCCACTTT.

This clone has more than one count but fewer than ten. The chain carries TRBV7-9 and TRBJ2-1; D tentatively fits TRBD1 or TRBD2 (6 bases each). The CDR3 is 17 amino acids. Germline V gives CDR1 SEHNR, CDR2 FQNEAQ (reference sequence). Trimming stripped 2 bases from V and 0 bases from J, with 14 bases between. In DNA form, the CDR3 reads TGTGCCAGCAGCTTAAGTCCCCGGGGGCCCTCCTACAATGAGCAGTTCTTC. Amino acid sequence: CASSLSPRGPSYNEQFF.